The source of this TCR beta chain is a study of CD8+CD57+ T cells in acquired aplastic anemia. Overall study context: DNA from sorted CD4+ and CD8+ cells averaged 3.2 ug.

With respect to this clonotype: Its target is unknown.

CDR3 length: 14 amino acids. V lost 5 bases to trimming and J lost 3 bases, with 13 bases between them. Genomic DNA constituted the template upon which TCR beta VDJ and CDR3 profiling was performed. TCRdb reprocessed the reads via MiXCR and lists one record per CDR3 protein. The data hold about 150,000 distinct CDR3 sequences, with roughly 54% observed a single time. Findings and limits, study-wide: Patients and healthy controls showed no significant CD8+ Simpson's diversity difference.

All patients picked for sequencing had shown, by flow cytometry, an expansion of CD8+CD57+ cells. Each of the patients presented with severe acquired aplastic anemia. Sample: sorted CD4+, CD8+, or CD8+CD57+ T cells (not recorded which) from PBMCs. This sequence originates from a human donor with aplastic anemia. J is TRBJ1-2 and V is TRBV12-3 or TRBV12-4, with D perhaps TRBD1 (5 bases). CDR3 nucleotide sequence: TGTGCCAGCAGTCGGGGGGAGACGGACTATGGCTACACCTTC. Its translation is CASSRGETDYGYTF.